This T cell receptor (beta chain) is from a study of CD8 T cells in Susac syndrome. This CDR3 is built from 16 residues. Germline CDR1 reads SGHAT; CDR2 reads FQNNGV. The germline V and J ends were trimmed by 5 bases and 1 base, with 16 bases remaining between them. RNA was extracted with the RNeasy kit, and a quantity of roughly 0.45 to 1 ug was reverse transcribed using random hexamers. The method of amplification for TCR beta CDR3 was immunoSEQ multiplex PCR, covering 54 Vbeta and 13 Jbeta. MiXCR, run by TCRdb on the immunoSEQ multiplex PCR reads, gives a single entry per CDR3 protein. The sample contains about 120,000 distinct CDR3 sequences, about nine tenths of which appear only once.

Sequenced material: CD4+ T cells from PBMCs. This TCR came from a human donor in good health. The chain uses TRBV11-2 and TRBJ2-3, with D perhaps matching TRBD1 (6 bases). CDR3 coding DNA: TGTGCCAGCAGCCCCCAACCCAGACAGGGCACAGATACGCAGTATTTT. Protein product: CASSPQPRQGTDTQYF.